Below are 17 T cell receptor beta chains sequenced from a single sample in a study of tumor-infiltrating lymphocytes in primary liver carcinoma. The investigators made TCR beta cDNA from about 510 ng total RNA, using a constant-region primer. For TCR beta, libraries were produced by three nested multiplex PCR rounds using slightly modified ARM-PCR. The first two PCR rounds used TRBV1-TRBV30 forward primers with a C-beta reverse primer, roughly 11 cycles each. TCRdb re-called the multiplex PCR reads with MiXCR, one entry per CDR3 protein. The sample lists 300,000 to 400,000 distinct CDR3 sequences, around three fifths occurring once. In addition to blood RNA drawn from unsorted whole blood, germline DNA was extracted. The sequenced sample was peripheral blood. These receptor sequences come from a man aged 35 to 55 with primary liver carcinoma and hepatitis B virus infection.

The V and J genes are TRBV30 and TRBJ2-5, with TRBD1 matching 9 bases. The CDR3 extends over 15 amino acids. Per the germline V gene, CDR1 is GTSNPN and CDR2 is SVGIG (reference sequence). Trimming removed 3 bases from V and 2 bases from J; junction bases left unmatched: 7. For the CDR3, the DNA is TGTGCCTGGAGAGGCTGGACAGGGGAGCAAGAGACCCAGTACTTC. Protein sequence: CAWRGWTGEQETQYF.

This sequence joins TRBV6-2 or TRBV6-3 and TRBJ2-2; D possibly matches TRBD1 or TRBD2 (5 bases each). V was trimmed by 4 bases and J by 13 bases, leaving 16 bases between them. Germline CDR1 MNHEY, CDR2 SVGEGT. This CDR3 has 13 amino acids. The CDR3 nucleotides are TGTGCCAGCAGTTGGACGGACACCCGGGGGCTGTTTTTT. It encodes CASSWTDTRGLFF.

This CDR3 is CASISRTASDTQYF. CDR3 coding DNA: TGTGCCAGCATCTCAAGGACAGCTTCGGATACGCAGTATTTT. The rearrangement uses TRBV5-4 and TRBJ2-3; tentatively, D is TRBD1 (6 bases). V was clipped by 6 bases and J by 6 bases, with 17 bases between them. The CDR3 length is 14 residues. The germline V gene encodes CDR1 SGHNT and CDR2 YYREEE (reference sequence).

As regards this clonotype: One end of the junction varies from germline; a read error may be responsible. This chain joins TRBV6-2 or TRBV6-3 and TRBJ2-2; 8 bases line up with TRBD2. The CDR3 totals 14 residues. Germline loops: CDR1 MNHEY, CDR2 SVGEGT. In DNA, the CDR3 is TGTGCCAGCACCGAGCGGGGGAGGGGCGGGGAGCTGGTTTTT. Translated, it gives CASTERGRGGELVF.

For this clonotype: This likely comes from a read error, as the CDR3 has no conserved phenylalanine or tryptophan at its end. CDR3 loop: CASSYRGRGETQYS. The CDR3 nucleotides are TGTGCCAGCAGTTATCGGGGTCGAGGGGAGACCCAGTACTCC. The chain uses TRBV6-2 or TRBV6-3 and TRBJ2-5; D possibly corresponds to TRBD2 (5 bases). This CDR3 is 14 amino acids long. Germline V gene lookup returns CDR1 MNHEY and CDR2 SVGEGT. V was clipped by 3 bases and J by 5 bases, with 13 bases between them.

Remarks on this clonotype: A much bigger clone sits one base away, suggesting this may be a read error. The chain carries TRBV29-1 and TRBJ2-7; D is uncertain. Trimming shortened V by 0 bases and J by 3 bases, and 12 bases separated the two germline ends. Germline V CDR1 and CDR2: SQVTM, ANQGSEA. The CDR3 runs to 14 residues. The CDR3 DNA is TGCAGCGTTGAAGAGCCAGGCCTATTCTACGAGCAGTACTTC. Protein product: CSVEEPGLFYEQYF.

With regard to this clonotype: This may stem from a read error, because a much larger clone lies one nucleotide away. This chain uses TRBV6-2 or TRBV6-3 with TRBJ1-1; D might be TRBD1 (5 bases). V dropped 0 bases and J dropped 6 bases, with 14 bases sitting between them. CDR1 and CDR2 from the germline V gene are MNHEY and SVGEGT. This CDR3 is 15 amino acids long. This CDR3 reads CASSYSTRAGPEAFF. CDR3 DNA sequence: TGTGCCAGCAGTTACTCGACCCGGGCAGGGCCTGAAGCTTTCTTT.

This clonotype showed up just once. The V and J genes are TRBV11-3 and TRBJ1-1; 8 bases match TRBD1. The CDR3 runs to 13 residues. CDR1 is SGHNT, CDR2 YENEEA, per germline. V trimming: 7 bases; J trimming: 6 bases; junction bases outside the gene matches: 7. CDR3 sequence (DNA): TGTGCCAGCAACACTCGACAGGGGCCTGAAGCTTTCTTT. Encoded protein: CASNTRQGPEAFF.

As to this clonotype: With a much larger clone just one base away, this may be a read error. The rearrangement joins TRBV10-3 to TRBJ2-3; 8 bases align to TRBD2. The germline gives CDR1 ENHRY, CDR2 SYGVKD. The CDR3 length is 15 residues. V shed 3 bases and J 2 bases; nucleotides not matched to a gene: 4. The CDR3 loop is CAISEAAGVTDTQYF. Written as DNA, the CDR3 is TGTGCCATCAGTGAAGCAGCGGGAGTCACAGATACGCAGTATTTT.

This clonotype turned up a few times. The chain has TRBV7-9 and TRBJ1-1; D possibly corresponds to TRBD1 (5 bases). V dropped 5 bases and J dropped 4 bases, with 17 bases sitting between them. Germline CDR1 and CDR2: SEHNR and FQNEAQ (reference sequence). This CDR3 is 15 amino acids long. CDR3 protein: CASSAPGSRGTEAFF. The DNA of the CDR3 is TGTGCCAGCAGCGCACCGGGGTCGAGGGGCACTGAAGCTTTCTTT.

In the case of this clonotype: A much larger clone lies one base from this, so it may be a read error. The CDR3, as DNA: TGTGCCAGGAACAAGAACACCGGGGAGCTGTTTTTT. Protein product: CARNKNTGELFF. The genes are TRBV6-2 or TRBV6-3 and TRBJ2-2; the D is unclear. The CDR3 is 12 residues long. Per germline, CDR1 MNHEY and CDR2 SVGEGT. V was trimmed by 9 bases and J by 1 base, leaving 6 bases between them.

The chain recombines TRBV12-3 or TRBV12-4 with TRBJ1-1; no firm D call. The CDR3 consists of 13 residues. The CDR3 DNA sequence: TGTGTCGGCACCTCCGGTAGGGTAACTGAAGCTTTCTTT. Its translation: CVGTSGRVTEAFF.

This chain uses TRBV5-1 with TRBJ1-5; a weak D match, TRBD1 (6 bases). Trimming cost V 3 bases and J 1 base, with 11 bases left between them. CDR1 and CDR2 from the germline V gene are SGHRS and YFSETQ. The CDR3 length is 15 residues. For the CDR3, the DNA is TGCGCCAGCAGCTCAGGGGACGGGAGCAATCAGCCCCAGCATTTT. It specifies CASSSGDGSNQPQHF.

This clonotype turned up a few times. The rearrangement links TRBV28 to TRBJ1-4; 7 positions match TRBD1. The V gene end was trimmed by 5 bases and the J gene end by 7 bases; junction bases not matched to a gene: 13. This CDR3 region has 16 residues. Germline CDR1 reads MDHEN; CDR2 reads SYDVKM. The CDR3 region has the DNA TGTGCCAGCAGTAAAAGTCAACAGGGGAGAGGTGAAAAACTGTTTTTT. It specifies CASSKSQQGRGEKLFF. Together with reference TRBV28 and TRBJ1-4, the CDR3 gives the full variable domain: DVKVTQSSRYLVKRTGEKVFLECVQDMDHENMFWYRQDPGLGLRLIYFSYDVKMKEKGDIPEGYSVSREKKERFSLILESASTNQTSMYLCASSKSQQGRGEKLFFGSGTQLSVL.

A note on this clonotype: This may be a read error, as it is one base from a much larger clone. This sequence joins TRBV6-1 and TRBJ2-5, with TRBD2 identical over 7 bases. Germline CDR1 MNHNS, CDR2 SASEGT. The CDR3 runs 14 residues. The V segment lost 1 base and the J segment 7 bases; nucleotides outside the gene matches: 6. The CDR3 loop reads CASSEGMGRVTQYF. The CDR3 region has the DNA TGTGCCAGCAGTGAAGGAATGGGGAGGGTGACCCAGTACTTC.

Worth noting for this clonotype: The junction shows a germline mismatch at one end, possibly a read error. The chain links TRBV6-1 to TRBJ1-5; D not certain. The germline CDR1 and CDR2 sequences are MNHNS and SASEGT. The CDR3 is 15 amino acids. CDR3 in amino acids: CASRTSGYRNQSQRF. CDR3 nucleotides: TGTGCCAGCAGAACGTCCGGGTATCGCAATCAGTCCCAGCGTTTT.

In the case of this clonotype: With a much larger clone just one base away, this may be a read error. The chain links TRBV29-1 to TRBJ1-1; D is unclear. The germline gives CDR1 SQVTM, CDR2 ANQGSEA. The CDR3 runs 11 residues. CDR3 bases: TGCAGCGTTGACCCTAGCCCCGGAGCTCTCTTT. It codes for CSVDPSPGALF.